The 28 T cell receptor beta chains listed next were all sequenced from one sample in a study of T-cell memory formation after mild COVID-19. From the 5' RACE reads, TCRdb called clonotypes with MiXCR, one entry per CDR3 protein. The sample lists approximately 46,000 distinct CDR3 sequences, 6% to 7% occurring once. The sample consisted of PBMCs or a T cell subset sorted from them (not recorded which). Every receptor here comes from an adult who had mild COVID-19 (a few samples of this study predate the infection). Cell type and time point are not known.

This clonotype was seen repeatedly, ten times or more. The J gene is TRBJ1-1, the V gene TRBV12-3 or TRBV12-4; TRBD1 matches 7 bases. The CDR3 is 14 residues long. Unmatched junction bases numbered 5, after V lost 6 bases and J lost 1 base. The CDR3 nucleotides read TGTGCCAGCAGGGCGACAGGGAGGAACACTGAAGCTTTCTTT. Protein: CASRATGRNTEAFF.

This clonotype was detected ten times or more. The chain combines TRBV7-8 with TRBJ2-2, with D possibly matching TRBD2 (6 bases). This CDR3 region has 16 residues. V gave up 4 bases and J gave up 3 bases, with 15 bases separating them. Germline CDR1 reads SGHVS; CDR2 reads FQNEAQ. CDR3 DNA: TGTGCCAGCAGCTCCGGACCGGGACTTTACACCGGGGAGCTGTTTTTT. It is translated as CASSSGPGLYTGELFF.

This clonotype was counted at least ten times. The CDR3 sequence: CASSLDPGVNYGYTF. The DNA of the CDR3 is TGCGCCAGCAGCTTGGACCCGGGCGTTAACTATGGCTACACCTTC. This chain joins TRBV5-1 and TRBJ1-2; D is unclear. The germline gives CDR1 SGHRS, CDR2 YFSETQ. V lost 0 bases, J lost 1 base, and 10 bases lay in between. The CDR3 is 15 amino acids.

The table lists this clonotype with many counts. V usage is TRBV7-9 and J usage is TRBJ2-5; D possibly matches TRBD1 or TRBD2 (5 bases each). The CDR3 sequence is 16 residues long. V lost 4 bases to trimming and J lost 1 base, with 16 bases between them. In germline, CDR1 is SEHNR, CDR2 FQNEAQ (reference sequence). The CDR3 spells CASSSPGTKFQETQYF. The DNA of the CDR3 is TGTGCCAGCAGCTCGCCCGGGACCAAATTCCAAGAGACCCAGTACTTC.

This clonotype occurred many times. The rearrangement links TRBV6-1 to TRBJ2-1; tentative D call: TRBD1 (6 bases). This CDR3 comprises 15 residues. Germline lookup yields CDR1 MNHNS and CDR2 SASEGT. Trimming removed 0 bases at V and 9 bases at J, with 15 bases between. CDR3 amino acids: CASSEAVASRGEQFF. Written as DNA, the CDR3 is TGTGCCAGCAGTGAAGCTGTAGCTAGCAGGGGTGAGCAGTTCTTC.

This clonotype is medium-sized. This chain connects TRBV7-2 to TRBJ2-3; 7 nucleotides align to TRBD2. With 0 bases clipped from V and 2 bases from J, the junction kept 5 bases outside the gene matches. This CDR3 has 16 residues. Germline V gene data show CDR1 as SGHTA and CDR2 as FQGNSA. Written as DNA, the CDR3 is TGTGCCAGCAGCTTAGCTCCTAGCGGATACACAGATACGCAGTATTTT. Residues: CASSLAPSGYTDTQYF.

This clonotype was detected ten times or more. This chain joins TRBV12-3 or TRBV12-4 and TRBJ2-3, with 10 bases identical to TRBD1. The junction had 3 bases not matched to a gene; V was cut back by 5 bases and J by 1 base. This CDR3 spans 15 amino acids. The CDR3 loop is CASSRQGARTDTQYF. The DNA of the CDR3 is TGTGCCAGCAGTAGACAGGGGGCGCGCACAGATACGCAGTATTTT.

The chain carries TRBV5-1 and TRBJ2-5, with 9 nucleotides matching TRBD1. From germline, CDR1 is SGHRS and CDR2 YFSETQ. The CDR3 loop spans 14 amino acids. The junction had 4 bases not matched to a gene; V was cut back by 3 bases and J by 4 bases. The DNA for the CDR3 is TGCGCCAGCAGCTCGGACAGGGGAGGAGAGACCCAGTACTTC. It translates to CASSSDRGGETQYF.

Ten or more counts support this clonotype. V usage is TRBV20-1 and J usage is TRBJ2-7; D call uncertain. This CDR3 comprises 12 residues. CDR1 and CDR2 (germline): DFQATT, SNEGSKA (reference sequence). V was shortened by 0 bases and J by 6 bases, with 9 bases between the two germline ends. This chain's CDR3 is CSARESKPEQYF. The CDR3 region has the DNA TGCAGTGCTAGAGAGTCCAAGCCCGAGCAGTACTTC.

This clonotype was detected many times. One end of the junction fails to match germline, which may point to a read error. The V gene is TRBV3-1, the J gene TRBJ2-4; D gene unclear. Per the germline V gene, CDR1 is LGHDT and CDR2 is YNNKEL (reference sequence). This CDR3 contains 12 residues. The CDR3 coding sequence is TGTGCCAGCAGCCAAGATGGCGCAGGCAAGCACTTC. Translation: CASSQDGAGKHF.

Many counts were recorded for this clonotype. V is TRBV20-1 and J is TRBJ2-1; 8 bases map to TRBD2. V lost 2 bases to trimming and J lost 7 bases; unmatched junction nucleotides: 10. Germline CDR1 is DFQATT and CDR2 is SNEGSKA (reference sequence). The CDR3 is 15 residues long. The CDR3 here is CSARPSGRVGNEQFF. CDR3 DNA: TGCAGTGCTAGACCCAGCGGGAGAGTGGGTAATGAGCAGTTCTTC.

The chain has TRBV4-3 and TRBJ2-5; TRBD2 aligns across 10 bases. CDR3 length equals 15 residues. J lost 3 bases, V lost 6 bases, and 7 bases had no gene match. The germline gives CDR1 LGHNA, CDR2 YSLEER. The CDR3 here is CASSPGLAEEETQYF. CDR3 DNA: TGCGCCAGCAGTCCCGGACTAGCGGAAGAAGAGACCCAGTACTTC.

This clonotype has a count of ten or more. The genes are TRBV7-8 and TRBJ2-5; 8 nucleotides align to TRBD2. The J segment lost 5 bases and the V segment lost 4 bases, leaving 18 bases of the junction unmatched. From germline, CDR1 is SGHVS and CDR2 FQNEAQ. The CDR3 runs 18 residues. The CDR3 coding sequence is TGTGCCAGCAGCTCCCGGCGGGGGGTAGCAATGGGGCCGGAGACCCAGTACTTC. Protein: CASSSRRGVAMGPETQYF.

The chain has TRBV25-1 and TRBJ2-1; 9 nucleotides align to TRBD1. Trimming took 5 bases from V and 0 from J; bases not matched to a gene: 5. The CDR3 length is 16 residues. Germline CDR1 is MGHDK and CDR2 is SYGVNS. CDR3 sequence reads: CASSSQGASSYNEQFF. CDR3 DNA sequence: TGTGCCAGCAGTTCACAGGGGGCCAGCTCCTACAATGAGCAGTTCTTC. The full variable domain, its missing parts supplied by reference TRBV25-1 and TRBJ2-1, is EADIYQTPRYLVIGTGKKITLECSQTMGHDKMYWYQQDPGMELHLIHYSYGVNSTEKGDLSSESTVSRIRTEHFPLTLESARPSHTSQYLCASSSQGASSYNEQFFGPGTRLTVL.

This chain links TRBV7-9 with TRBJ1-1; TRBD1 aligns across 8 bases. The CDR3 length is 14 residues. With 5 bases clipped from V and 4 bases from J, the junction kept 6 bases outside the gene matches. Germline lookup yields CDR1 SEHNR and CDR2 FQNEAQ (reference sequence). The CDR3 protein is CASSRMTGVTEAFF. Here the CDR3 DNA reads TGTGCCAGCAGCCGAATGACAGGGGTCACTGAAGCTTTCTTT.

This clonotype was found a few times. V and J are TRBV19 and TRBJ1-5; D perhaps matches TRBD1 (6 bases). Deletions cut 6 bases from V and 3 bases from J, with 12 bases between. The CDR3 length is 14 residues. CDR1 is LNHDA, CDR2 SQIVND, per germline (reference sequence). This CDR3 is CASRVTGNNQPQHF. In nucleotides, the CDR3 is TGTGCCAGTAGGGTCACAGGGAACAATCAGCCCCAGCATTTT.

This clonotype was seen just once. CDR3 residues: CASSKRVGGPTEAFF. CDR3 in DNA: TGTGCCAGCAGCAAAAGAGTCGGGGGGCCGACTGAAGCTTTCTTT. V usage is TRBV6-6 and J usage is TRBJ1-1; weak D call: TRBD1 (6 bases). With 6 bases removed from V and 5 bases from J, the gap between germline ends came to 19 bases. CDR3 length equals 15 residues. CDR1 and CDR2 (germline): MNHNY, SVGAGI (reference sequence).

This clonotype was recorded many times. The J gene is TRBJ2-1, the V gene TRBV11-1; TRBD2 matches at 13 bases. Germline V gives CDR1 SGHAT, CDR2 FQDESV (reference sequence). The ends lost 1 base at V and 5 bases at J; junction bases unmatched: 2. The CDR3 covers 16 residues. The CDR3 DNA is TGTGCCAGCAGCTTAGAAGGACTAGCGGGGGACAATGAGCAGTTCTTC. Translating gives CASSLEGLAGDNEQFF.

The chain is built from TRBV29-1 and TRBJ1-1; 7 bases agree with TRBD1. Germline trimming cut 4 bases from V and 1 base from J; bases unmatched to any gene: 6. The germline CDR1 and CDR2 sequences are SQVTM and ANQGSEA. The CDR3 has 14 residues. The CDR3 loop is CSVASGTANTEAFF. The CDR3 coding sequence is TGCAGCGTTGCCTCCGGGACAGCGAACACTGAAGCTTTCTTT.

This clonotype was seen at least ten times. J is TRBJ1-5 and V is TRBV6-5, with TRBD1 as a possible D gene (5 bases). Trimming pared 6 bases from V and 4 bases from J, leaving 16 bases between. Germline lookup yields CDR1 MNHEY and CDR2 SVGAGI. The CDR3 loop spans 15 amino acids. The CDR3 here is CASSAGGYSNQPQHF. The CDR3 region has the DNA TGTGCCAGCAGCGCCGGGGGGTACTCAAATCAGCCCCAGCATTTT.

The V and J genes are TRBV7-6 and TRBJ2-5; the D is unclear. V was clipped by 2 bases and J by 4 bases, with 8 bases between them. CDR3 length equals 13 residues. CDR1 is SGHVS and CDR2 is FNYEAQ in the germline V gene. The CDR3 coding sequence is TGTGCCAGCAGCTTAACTTTGGCAGAGACCCAGTACTTC. This gives the protein CASSLTLAETQYF.

The chain has TRBV9 and TRBJ1-2; 8 bases agree with TRBD1. V lost 2 bases to trimming and J lost 4 bases; unmatched junction nucleotides: 4. This CDR3 is 14 amino acids long. The V gene's germline CDR1 is SGDLS and CDR2 YYNGEE. CDR3 sequence: CASSVSTGGYGYTF. For the CDR3, the DNA is TGTGCCAGCAGCGTTAGCACAGGGGGCTATGGCTACACCTTC.

This clonotype showed up just a few times. The V and J genes are TRBV6-5 and TRBJ1-1; 7 positions match TRBD1. Germline V gene lookup returns CDR1 MNHEY and CDR2 SVGAGI. The CDR3 is 13 residues long. V shed 8 bases and J 0 bases; nucleotides not matched to a gene: 3. DNA of the CDR3: TGTGCCAGCTGGGACAGACTGAACACTGAAGCTTTCTTT. It yields the protein CASWDRLNTEAFF.

This clonotype came up a few times. The CDR3 here is CASSPRQGPRGGYTF. The DNA for the CDR3 is TGTGCCAGCAGCCCTCGACAGGGGCCCAGGGGTGGCTACACCTTC. This chain joins TRBV7-2 and TRBJ1-2; 8 bases are a match to TRBD1. Germline CDR1 and CDR2: SGHTA and FQGNSA. This CDR3 has 15 residues. The J segment lost 7 bases and the V segment lost 5 bases, leaving 12 bases of the junction unmatched.

V usage is TRBV20-1 and J usage is TRBJ2-7; 9 bases fit TRBD2. Germline V gene sequence: CDR1 DFQATT, CDR2 SNEGSKA (reference sequence). Trimming at V came to 2 bases and at J to 4 bases, leaving 6 bases not matched to a gene. This CDR3 is built from 14 residues. The CDR3 loop reads CSARLIAGVYEQYF. For the CDR3, the DNA is TGCAGTGCTAGACTCATAGCGGGAGTATACGAGCAGTACTTC.

The chain employs TRBV24-1 and TRBJ2-1; no clear D. Trimming removed 3 bases at V and 1 base at J, with 15 bases between. Germline CDR1 and CDR2: KGHDR and SFDVKD. The CDR3 is 17 residues long. The CDR3: CATSDVTGLSSYNEQFF. In DNA, the CDR3 is TGTGCCACCAGTGATGTAACGGGCCTCTCTTCCTACAATGAGCAGTTCTTC.

A few counts support this clonotype. The genes are TRBV18 and TRBJ2-3, with D maybe TRBD1 (6 bases). Germline V gene lookup returns CDR1 KGHSH and CDR2 LQKENI. The CDR3 has 14 residues. V shed 5 bases and J shed 0 bases, with 9 bases lying between them. The chain's CDR3 is CASSYRDSTDTQYF. CDR3 nucleotide sequence: TGTGCCAGCTCATACAGGGACAGCACAGATACGCAGTATTTT.

This clonotype has ten or more counts. This chain connects TRBV12-3 or TRBV12-4 to TRBJ2-7; 10 nucleotides line up with TRBD1. Trimming took 4 bases from V and 3 from J; bases not matched to a gene: 3. This CDR3 has 14 amino acids. In DNA, the CDR3 is TGTGCCAGCAGTTGGGGACAGGGGCTCTACGAGCAGTACTTC. This codes for CASSWGQGLYEQYF.